What follows is one TCR beta chain and its context. Here immunoSEQ multiplex PCR was the method, and the copy in TCRdb shows in-frame clones only, minus some. The data hold about 71,000 clones, with approximately 92% observed a single time. This specimen comes from a study of blood T cell repertoires in COVID-19. Overall study: In each case, the material was cDNA or gDNA derived from T cells, B-cell-depleted T cells, or PBMCs.

The V gene's germline CDR1 is MNHEY and CDR2 SVGEGT. The CDR3 extends over 16 amino acids. Trimming took 0 bases from V and 5 from J, leaving 17 bases between them. V is TRBV6-2 or TRBV6-3 and J is TRBJ2-7; a possible D gene is TRBD2 (6 bases). Sequencing was done on a sample of peripheral blood. The sequence was obtained from a man over 45 with active COVID-19. The CDR3 sequence: CASSYSGTPVGDEQYF. The CDR3 DNA is TGTGCCAGCAGTTACTCCGGGACTCCGGTCGGGGACGAGCAGTACTTC.